This T cell receptor (beta chain) is from a study of vaccination and CD4 T cells after COVID-19. Looking at the study overall: SARS-CoV-2 PCR on nasal swabs had been positive for the convalescent patients; under 10 were mild and one was severe. Blood was drawn a median around 73 days post second dose, range 14 to 241. Stimulation of the cells used overlapping spike peptide pools from SARS-CoV-2 and from the common cold coronaviruses HCoV-NL63, HCoV-OC43 and HCoV-229E.

About this clonotype: Antigen unknown.

Trimming took 4 bases from V and 0 from J; bases not matched to a gene: 8. This CDR3 region has 16 residues. Germline assignment: CDR1 DFQATT and CDR2 SNEGSKA (reference sequence). Time point described: late sampling 161 to 241 days after vaccination in three convalescent patients. As to treatment: approximately 10-day PBMC culture with coronavirus spike peptide pools or control peptides (ViraFEST assay). PBMCs, plated at roughly 2 million per well, were grown in the presence of around 10 IU/ml IL-2 and around 10 ug/ml peptide pools. The Oncomine TCR Beta short-read assay generated sequence data from the DNA of cultured CD4+ T cells. Via MiXCR, TCRdb re-called the PCR reads, giving one row per CDR3 protein. The sample shows around 25,000 distinct CDR3 sequences, around 42% of them seen only once.

V gene TRBV20-1 combines with J gene TRBJ2-2; 7 nucleotides match TRBD1. The sequencing here drew on CD4+ T cells from blood, cultured in vitro, taken about 7 months after SARS-CoV-2 vaccination. This receptor was obtained from a human donor who had recovered from COVID-19. The CDR3 region has the DNA TGCAGTGCTAACCCTAGGGGGCAACCGAACACCGGGGAGCTGTTTTTT. Encoded protein: CSANPRGQPNTGELFF.